Here is one T cell receptor beta chain with its context. Regarding treatment: oral pan-JAK inhibitor, 5-10 mg twice daily. These data come from a study of CD8+ T cells in alopecia areata. The germline CDR1 and CDR2 sequences are KGHSH and LQKENI. CDR3 length: 14 residues. Trimming at V came to 6 bases and at J to 4 bases, leaving 6 bases not matched to a gene. As the sequencing template, cDNA was produced by extracting RNA and reverse transcribing it. Profiling relied on immunoSEQ multiplex PCR, and the TCRdb table lists in-frame clones only, not all of them. The sample contains roughly 110,000 clones, about four fifths of which appear only once.

The chain links TRBV18 to TRBJ2-5; 9 nucleotides line up with TRBD1. The TCR was taken from a human donor with alopecia areata. Sequenced material: CD8+ T cells sorted from blood, taken at week 24, from a patient treated with tofacitinib. The CDR3 DNA sequence: TGTGCCAGCTCTGGACAGGGGAAAGGAGAGACCCAGTACTTC. Translation: CASSGQGKGETQYF.